The sequence of this T cell receptor beta chain was determined in a study of T cell responses to AZD1222 COVID-19 vaccine. Notes on the study in general: Elevations in Spike-specific TCR breadth and depth followed administration of two AZD1222 doses. Mostly white British, mostly female donors; authors suggested clonal diversity may be underestimated. Among spike-specific TCRs, nearly half reportedly target unmutated variant regions.

Sequencing was performed with immunoSEQ multiplex PCR; in TCRdb, only in-frame clones are kept and a portion is missing. The table lists some 110,000 clones, 80% to 90% of them singletons. Trimming removed 11 bases at V and 5 bases at J, with 13 bases between. The CDR3 is made up of 12 amino acids. Germline CDR1 and CDR2: ENHRY and SYGVKD. This clone was picked up one time. Antigen unknown. The chain joins TRBV10-3 to TRBJ1-5; no clear D. This clonotype was sampled from an adult in good health. Sequencing used peripheral blood, obtained on day 0 of MenACWY control vaccination. CDR3 loop: CASGEGYQPQHF. The CDR3 nucleotides are TGTGCCTCAGGCGAAGGGTATCAGCCCCAGCATTTT.